This record concerns one TCR beta chain sequence. The entry originates in a study of blood T cell repertoires in COVID-19. Study at large: Samples of COVID-19 (acute and convalescent) were obtained from the United States, Italy and Spain. T cells, B-cell-depleted T cells, or PBMCs provided the cDNA or gDNA that served as material.

Per the authors' pipeline: Nucleated cell number was recorded as an estimate derived from reference gene primer amplification. Repertoires were generated with immunoSEQ multiplex PCR, while TCRdb's copy carries only in-frame clones and drops some. Clone size and the V and J calls come from that table; the DNA yielded D and trimming. The sample carries under 75,000 clones, around 83% recorded once. The germline CDR1 and CDR2 sequences are SEHNR and FQNEAQ (reference sequence). Trimming took 6 bases from V and 4 from J; bases not matched to a gene: 9. The CDR3 spans 16 residues. The rearrangement joins TRBV7-9 to TRBJ2-4; 10 bases are a match to TRBD2. The sample taken for sequencing was peripheral blood. This clonotype was sampled from a human donor in a cohort sampled during active COVID-19. CDR3 in DNA: TGTGCCAGCAGTTTACCGGGACTAGCGTATAAAAACATTCAGTACTTC. This gives the protein CASSLPGLAYKNIQYF.